Below, 10 T cell receptor beta chains from the same sample are listed, as sequenced in a study of response to subunit inactivated influenza vaccine. TCRdb passed the RT-PCR reads through MiXCR, listing each CDR3 protein once. The table lists about half a million distinct CDR3 sequences, 11% of them singletons. This specimen consisted of PBMCs from blood, obtained roughly 46 days after vaccination. These TCRs come from a man over 45 who received an inactivated influenza vaccine.

This clonotype was observed a handful of times. This sequence joins TRBV3-1 and TRBJ2-1; 12 nucleotides agree with TRBD2. With 2 bases clipped from V and 5 bases from J, the junction kept 7 bases outside the gene matches. Per germline, CDR1 LGHDT and CDR2 YNNKEL (reference sequence). The CDR3 consists of 17 residues. DNA of the CDR3: TGTGCCAGCAGCCAAAGCGGAGGACTAGCGGGGAACAATGAGCAGTTCTTC. Amino acids: CASSQSGGLAGNNEQFF.

This clonotype was recorded a few times. The rearrangement joins TRBV5-1 to TRBJ2-3; D remains unclear. Between the trimmed V and J ends, which lost 4 bases and 1 base, there was a span of 16 bases. From germline, CDR1 is SGHRS and CDR2 YFSETQ. This CDR3 has 16 amino acids. The CDR3 region is CASSGPSGARTDTQYF. CDR3 nucleotide sequence: TGCGCCAGCAGCGGGCCGTCAGGCGCCCGCACAGATACGCAGTATTTT.

This clonotype was seen repeatedly, ten times or more. V and J are TRBV12-3 or TRBV12-4 and TRBJ2-7; TRBD1 agrees at 11 bases. The V gene end was trimmed by 3 bases and the J gene end by 1 base; junction bases not matched to a gene: 2. The CDR3 loop spans 15 amino acids. The CDR3 reads CASSFGQGASYEQYF. The CDR3, as DNA: TGTGCCAGCAGTTTCGGACAGGGGGCTTCCTACGAGCAGTACTTC.

This clonotype was seen a handful of times. The chain has TRBV5-1 and TRBJ1-6; D might be TRBD1 (6 bases). CDR3 length: 15 residues. Deletions cut 2 bases from V and 7 bases from J, with 13 bases between. CDR1 is SGHRS, CDR2 YFSETQ, per germline. CDR3 protein: CASSFSGTPNSPLHF. DNA for the CDR3: TGCGCCAGCAGCTTCAGCGGGACACCGAATTCACCCCTCCACTTT.

This clonotype was detected many times. This sequence joins TRBV12-3 or TRBV12-4 and TRBJ2-1; unclear D gene. V lost 6 bases, J lost 7 bases, and 7 bases lay in between. This CDR3 has 11 residues. The CDR3 DNA reads TGTGCCAGCAGATATGATAATGAGCAGTTCTTC. Amino acid sequence: CASRYDNEQFF.

This clonotype was recorded many times. V and J are TRBV12-3 or TRBV12-4 and TRBJ1-5; D gene ambiguous. Trimming shortened V by 4 bases and J by 10 bases, and 11 bases separated the two germline ends. The CDR3 length is 12 residues. For the CDR3, the DNA is TGTGCCAGCAGTTCCCCCCCGAATCCCCAGCATTTT. Translating it yields CASSSPPNPQHF.

This clonotype has at least ten counts. The rearrangement uses TRBV12-3 or TRBV12-4 and TRBJ2-3; 7 bases match TRBD1. Trimming removed 6 bases from V and 2 bases from J; junction bases left unmatched: 8. This CDR3 spans 15 amino acids. The CDR3 bases are TGTGCCAGCAGAGCCACAGGGGTTGACACAGATACGCAGTATTTT. Translation gives CASRATGVDTDTQYF.

This clonotype has just a few counts. The CDR3 loop is CASSPRDGSYEQYF. For the CDR3, the DNA is TGCGCCAGCAGCCCAAGGGACGGTTCCTACGAGCAGTACTTC. The chain uses TRBV5-1 and TRBJ2-7; D may match TRBD1 or TRBD2 (5 bases each). Trimming stripped 4 bases from V and 1 base from J, with 12 bases between. The V gene's germline CDR1 is SGHRS and CDR2 YFSETQ. The CDR3 contains 14 residues. Using reference TRBV5-1 and TRBJ2-7 for the parts outside the CDR3, the full variable domain is KAGVTQTPRYLIKTRGQQVTLSCSPISGHRSVSWYQQTPGQGLQFLFEYFSETQRNKGNFPGRFSGRQFSNSRSEMNVSTLELGDSALYLCASSPRDGSYEQYFGPGTRLTVT.

The chain carries TRBV12-3 or TRBV12-4 and TRBJ2-1, with 8 bases that match TRBD2. The CDR3 length is 16 residues. Trimming removed 3 bases from V and 4 bases from J; junction bases left unmatched: 8. DNA for the CDR3: TGTGCCAGCAGTTTTTTGTCGGTAGCGGGATACAATGAGCAGTTCTTC. Amino acids: CASSFLSVAGYNEQFF.

This clonotype was detected many times. The genes are TRBV4-1 and TRBJ2-2; D may be TRBD1 or TRBD2 (5 bases each). The CDR3 spans 15 residues. Between the trimmed V and J ends, which lost 0 bases and 3 bases, there was a span of 8 bases. Per the germline V gene, CDR1 is MGHRA and CDR2 is YSYEKL. The chain's CDR3 is CASSQDGAYTGELFF. In DNA, the CDR3 is TGCGCCAGCAGCCAAGACGGGGCGTACACCGGGGAGCTGTTTTTT.